The 29 T cell receptor beta chains in this list originate from one sample, sequenced in a study of cytomegalovirus exposure and HLA in healthy donors. Amplification used 60 Vbeta primers and 13 Jbeta primers. The data were produced by immunoSEQ multiplex PCR, yet TCRdb's version contains in-frame clones alone and is incomplete. The sample lists roughly 180,000 clones, 60% to 85% seen once, with 1.5% to 2% in the top ten. The specimen sequenced was PBMCs. These receptors all come from a man aged 18 to 29 in good health and CMV-seronegative.

The chain joins TRBV9 to TRBJ1-6; a possible D gene is TRBD1 (5 bases). Deletions cut 3 bases from V and 3 bases from J, with 7 bases between. Germline V CDR1 and CDR2: SGDLS, YYNGEE. The CDR3 is 14 amino acids. This CDR3 is CASSADSYNSPLHF. The CDR3 DNA follows: TGTGCCAGCAGCGCTGACAGCTATAATTCACCCCTCCACTTT.

V usage is TRBV9 and J usage is TRBJ2-5; D call uncertain. This CDR3 has 13 residues. Germline V lookup: CDR1 SGDLS, CDR2 YYNGEE. Trimming pared 0 bases from V and 9 bases from J, leaving 12 bases between. The CDR3 reads CASSVGQSMAQYF. The CDR3 nucleotides are TGTGCCAGCAGCGTAGGCCAGTCGATGGCCCAGTACTTC.

The chain employs TRBV5-1 and TRBJ2-7, with 7 bases that match TRBD2. V shed 6 bases and J 3 bases; nucleotides not matched to a gene: 9. This CDR3 has 14 residues. CDR1 is SGHRS and CDR2 is YFSETQ in the germline V gene. CDR3: CASTSGTGGYEQYF. CDR3 bases: TGCGCCAGCACTTCCGGGACGGGAGGCTACGAGCAGTACTTC.

The genes are TRBV4-1 and TRBJ2-3, with 10 nucleotides matching TRBD1. The CDR3 has 18 amino acids. Germline CDR1 MGHRA, CDR2 YSYEKL. After removal of 4 bases from V and 0 bases from J, the junction contained 10 bases not matched to a gene. The CDR3 nucleotides are TGCGCCAGCAGCCCGGGACAGGGGAAACCCTCTAGCACAGATACGCAGTATTTT. Protein sequence: CASSPGQGKPSSTDTQYF.

The rearrangement joins TRBV28 to TRBJ2-1; TRBD2 matches at 10 bases. The junction had 6 bases not matched to a gene; V was cut back by 6 bases and J by 10 bases. Per germline, CDR1 MDHEN and CDR2 SYDVKM. The CDR3 contains 13 residues. The CDR3 is CASRLAGGWEQFF. Written as DNA, the CDR3 is TGTGCCAGCAGGTTAGCGGGGGGCTGGGAGCAGTTCTTC.

The chain carries TRBV7-2 and TRBJ2-5, with D possibly TRBD1 on 7 matching bases. Germline V gene lookup returns CDR1 SGHTA and CDR2 FQGNSA. The CDR3 totals 15 residues. Trimming removed 3 bases at V and 3 bases at J, with 14 bases between. This CDR3 reads CASSFQGGVKETQYF. DNA for the CDR3: TGTGCCAGCAGCTTCCAGGGGGGCGTTAAAGAGACCCAGTACTTC.

This chain connects TRBV2 to TRBJ2-7, with 7 bases lining up with TRBD2. CDR3 length: 12 residues. Germline V gene sequence: CDR1 SNHLY, CDR2 FYNNEI. The trim removed 10 bases at V and 5 bases at J, leaving 8 bases unmatched. CDR3: CATSLALNEQYF. For the CDR3, the DNA is TGTGCCACCTCACTAGCGCTGAACGAGCAGTACTTC.

The chain combines TRBV19 with TRBJ1-4, with TRBD1 matching 7 bases. CDR1 is LNHDA and CDR2 is SQIVND in the germline V gene (reference sequence). V dropped 5 bases and J dropped 8; count of bases not matched to a gene: 11. The CDR3 consists of 15 residues. CDR3 sequence reads: CASSPRQGESEKLFF. The DNA for the CDR3 is TGTGCCAGTAGTCCTCGACAGGGAGAAAGCGAAAAACTGTTTTTT. Full variable domain (rest looked up from reference TRBV19 and TRBJ1-4): DGGITQSPKYLFRKEGQNVTLSCEQNLNHDAMYWYRQDPGQGLRLIYYSQIVNDFQKGDIAEGYSVSREKKESFPLTVTSAQKNPTAFYLCASSPRQGESEKLFFGSGTQLSVL.

The chain uses TRBV6-5 and TRBJ2-4, with 8 positions matching TRBD2. In germline, CDR1 is MNHEY, CDR2 SVGAGI. V trimming: 7 bases; J trimming: 3 bases; junction bases outside the gene matches: 8. The CDR3 is 15 residues long. As DNA, the CDR3 is TGTGCCAGCAAAAGCGGGGGACGGGACAAAAACATTCAGTACTTC. The encoded protein is CASKSGGRDKNIQYF.

This sequence joins TRBV6-1 and TRBJ2-5, with a weak D call TRBD2 (6 bases). The CDR3 is 15 residues long. Trimming took 0 bases from V and 1 from J, leaving 9 bases between them. Germline loops: CDR1 MNHNS, CDR2 SASEGT. CDR3 coding DNA: TGTGCCAGCAGTGAAGCGTTGGGGGGCCAAGAGACCCAGTACTTC. It encodes CASSEALGGQETQYF.

The V call is TRBV10-1, the J call TRBJ2-1, with 7 nucleotides matching TRBD2. Trimming removed 5 bases from V and 4 bases from J; junction bases left unmatched: 11. The CDR3 loop spans 16 amino acids. Germline V gene sequence: CDR1 WNHNN, CDR2 SYGVQD (reference sequence). The DNA for the CDR3 is TGCGCCAGCAGTCCAGGTGGCGGGAGCGGGTACAATGAGCAGTTCTTC. Translating it yields CASSPGGGSGYNEQFF.

J is TRBJ2-5 and V is TRBV15; D call uncertain. The J call may not be correct, given that the DNA end is closer to TRBJ2-7. Germline V CDR1 and CDR2: LNHNV, YYDKDF (reference sequence). The CDR3 has 13 residues. CDR3 DNA sequence: TGTGCCACCAGCAGAGAAGCAGGTTACGAGCAGTACTTC. Protein sequence: CATSREAGYEQYF.

The chain links TRBV6-4 to TRBJ2-3; 10 nucleotides line up with TRBD2. V shed 5 bases, J shed 2 bases, and the junction held 7 bases outside the gene matches. The CDR3 covers 16 residues. CDR1 is MRHNA, CDR2 SNTAGT, per germline. The DNA of the CDR3 is TGTGCCAGCAGTCCGTTAGCGGGGGGTTACACAGATACGCAGTATTTT. Its protein product is CASSPLAGGYTDTQYF.

The chain has TRBV7-9 and TRBJ2-1; 10 bases align to TRBD1. In germline, CDR1 is SEHNR, CDR2 FQNEAQ (reference sequence). J gave up 5 bases and V 2 bases, and 3 bases lay outside the gene matches. The CDR3 runs 15 residues. The CDR3 loop reads CASSLLGTGDNEQFF. DNA for the CDR3: TGTGCCAGCAGCTTACTCGGGACAGGGGACAATGAGCAGTTCTTC.

The gene calls are TRBV11-3 and TRBJ2-2, with 13 bases aligning to TRBD2. Germline-derived CDR1 and CDR2 are SGHNT and YENEEA. The CDR3 has 19 amino acids. The ends lost 1 base at V and 3 bases at J; junction bases unmatched: 8. The CDR3 nucleotides read TGTGCCAGCAGCTTAGGCTTGACTAGCGGGAGGTTGGACACCGGGGAGCTGTTTTTT. This gives the protein CASSLGLTSGRLDTGELFF.

J is TRBJ1-3 and V is TRBV11-2; D remains unclear. CDR1 SGHAT and CDR2 FQNNGV come from the germline V gene. Trimming left V 5 bases short and J 1 base short, with 21 bases between. This CDR3 region has 18 residues. CDR3 residues: CASSPSPSGSYSGNTIYF. In nucleotides, the CDR3 is TGTGCCAGCAGCCCCAGCCCATCGGGGTCCTATTCTGGAAACACCATATATTTT.

The CDR3, as DNA: TGTGCCAGCAGTGGCCCCCCGGGAGGGGGCGGTAATTCACCCCTCCACTTT. Translation: CASSGPPGGGGNSPLHF. The chain joins TRBV6-1 to TRBJ1-6; 7 bases align to TRBD1. The CDR3 extends over 17 amino acids. The trim removed 4 bases at V and 6 bases at J, leaving 12 bases unmatched. CDR1 is MNHNS, CDR2 SASEGT, per germline.

The J gene is TRBJ2-7, the V gene TRBV6-5; D may be TRBD1 (5 bases). V lost 6 bases to trimming and J lost 6 bases, with 15 bases between them. The CDR3 contains 13 residues. Per the germline V gene, CDR1 is MNHEY and CDR2 is SVGAGI. This CDR3 reads CASSLQGAFEQYF. The CDR3 DNA reads TGTGCCAGCAGCCTCCAGGGTGCGTTCGAGCAGTACTTC.

This clone was seen once. The chain links TRBV6-1 to TRBJ1-3; D may be TRBD1 (5 bases). The germline V gene has CDR1 MNHNS and CDR2 SASEGT. The CDR3 loop spans 14 amino acids. The V gene lost 8 bases and the J gene lost 1 base, with 12 bases spanning the gap. CDR3 residues: CASGERQSGNTIYF. CDR3 coding DNA: TGTGCCAGCGGAGAAAGACAGTCTGGAAACACCATATATTTT.

The V call is TRBV7-9, the J call TRBJ1-3; TRBD1 matches 7 bases. V was pared by 6 bases and J by 3 bases, with 17 bases of the junction left unmatched. CDR1 SEHNR and CDR2 FQNEAQ come from the germline V gene (reference sequence). This CDR3 region has 18 residues. The CDR3 nucleotides are TGTGCCAGCAGACAGTGGGTGACAGACAGGGAGGTTGGAAACACCATATATTTT. This sequence encodes CASRQWVTDREVGNTIYF.

The V call is TRBV7-9, the J call TRBJ2-1; 7 bases match TRBD1. The CDR3 is 15 amino acids. Losses at the gene ends were 3 bases for V and 6 bases for J; bases not matched to a gene: 8. Germline V CDR1 and CDR2: SEHNR, FQNEAQ (reference sequence). DNA for the CDR3: TGTGCCAGCAGCTTCGTGACAGGGCTGGGCAATGAGCAGTTCTTC. Protein sequence: CASSFVTGLGNEQFF.

This chain links TRBV21-1 with TRBJ1-2. TRBV21-1 is described as a pseudogene. The length of the CDR3 is 14 residues. CDR3 nucleotide sequence: TGTGCCAGCAGCCCCTATGTAGCGCCCTATGGCTACACCTTC. This codes for CASSPYVAPYGYTF.

The V gene is TRBV30, the J gene TRBJ1-5; D remains ambiguous. With 2 bases removed from V and 7 bases from J, the gap between germline ends came to 12 bases. Germline CDR1 reads GTSNPN; CDR2 reads SVGIG (reference sequence). The CDR3 spans 13 residues. CDR3 loop: CAWSSGFGQPQHF. The CDR3 region has the DNA TGTGCCTGGAGTTCCGGGTTCGGGCAGCCCCAGCATTTT.

The chain has TRBV6-6 and TRBJ2-7; D remains unclear. The CDR3 extends over 12 amino acids. CDR1 and CDR2 (germline): MNHNY, SVGAGI (reference sequence). The V end lost 7 bases, the J end lost 3 bases, and 10 bases lay between the germline ends. The CDR3 nucleotides read TGTGCCAGCACCCCGCCGAGCTACGAGCAGTACTTC. This gives the protein CASTPPSYEQYF.

This clone was recorded a few times. The chain combines TRBV28 with TRBJ1-2, with D hard to call. The CDR3 contains 15 residues. Looked up from germline, CDR1 is MDHEN and CDR2 is SYDVKM. The ends were cut back, 7 bases at V and 3 bases at J, with 18 bases in the middle. The CDR3 here is CASISAGAGYYGYTF. The CDR3 bases are TGTGCCAGCATCTCCGCGGGTGCAGGTTACTATGGCTACACCTTC.

This chain uses TRBV28 with TRBJ2-7, with D tentatively TRBD2 (5 bases). Trimming removed 10 bases from V and 3 bases from J, with 28 bases in between. Germline CDR1 and CDR2: MDHEN and SYDVKM. The CDR3 is made up of 17 amino acids. The CDR3 DNA is TGTGCCACCCACGGAGGCGATCAGATACGTCTTGTCTACGAGCAGTACTTC. Amino acids: CATHGGDQIRLVYEQYF.

The chain combines TRBV11-1 with TRBJ1-1; 7 nucleotides align to TRBD1. With V trimmed by 5 bases and J by 8 bases, 8 bases remained unmatched. In germline, CDR1 is SGHAT, CDR2 FQDESV (reference sequence). The CDR3 contains 13 residues. This chain's CDR3 is CASSAWDRLEAFF. DNA of the CDR3: TGTGCCAGCAGCGCGTGGGACAGACTAGAAGCTTTCTTT. Filled out from reference TRBV11-1 and TRBJ1-1, the complete variable domain reads EAEVAQSPRYKITEKSQAVAFWCDPISGHATLYWYRQILGQGPELLVQFQDESVVDDSQLPKDRFSAERLKGVDSTLKIQPAELGDSAMYLCASSAWDRLEAFFGQGTRLTVV.

This rearrangement joins TRBV5-4 to TRBJ2-5; TRBD2 aligns across 10 bases. V was pared by 4 bases and J by 5 bases, with 8 bases of the junction left unmatched. This CDR3 has 15 amino acids. The germline CDR1 and CDR2 sequences are SGHNT and YYREEE (reference sequence). The CDR3 region has the DNA TGTGCCAGCAGCCCATCTAGCGGGAGAGGCGAGACCCAGTACTTC. Amino acids: CASSPSSGRGETQYF.

This sequence joins TRBV6-6 and TRBJ1-2; D remains ambiguous. The CDR3 contains 13 residues. V dropped 10 bases and J dropped 0 bases, with 12 bases sitting between them. CDR1 is MNHNY, CDR2 SVGAGI, per germline (reference sequence). The CDR3 here is CAIQASTNYGYTF. The DNA for the CDR3 is TGTGCCATCCAGGCCTCTACTAACTATGGCTACACCTTC.